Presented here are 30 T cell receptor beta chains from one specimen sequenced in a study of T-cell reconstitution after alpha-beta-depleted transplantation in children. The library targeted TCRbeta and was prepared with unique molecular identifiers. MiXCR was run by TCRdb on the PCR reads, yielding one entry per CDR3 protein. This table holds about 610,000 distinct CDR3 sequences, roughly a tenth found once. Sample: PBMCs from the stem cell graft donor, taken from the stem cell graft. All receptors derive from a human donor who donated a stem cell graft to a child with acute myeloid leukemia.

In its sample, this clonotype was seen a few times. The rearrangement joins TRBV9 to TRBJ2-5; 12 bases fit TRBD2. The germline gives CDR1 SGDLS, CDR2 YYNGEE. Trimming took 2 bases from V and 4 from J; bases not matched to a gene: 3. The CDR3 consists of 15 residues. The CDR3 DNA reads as TGTGCCAGCAGCGTCCTAGCGGGAGGGCTAGAGACCCAGTACTTC. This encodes CASSVLAGGLETQYF.

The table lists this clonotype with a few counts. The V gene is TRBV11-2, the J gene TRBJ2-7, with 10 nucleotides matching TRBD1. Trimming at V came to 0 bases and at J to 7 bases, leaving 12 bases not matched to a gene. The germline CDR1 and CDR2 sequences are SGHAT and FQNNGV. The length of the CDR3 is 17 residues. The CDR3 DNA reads TGTGCCAGCAGCTTAGAGATTAGGGACAGGGGCCGCAAGGAGCAGTACTTC. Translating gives CASSLEIRDRGRKEQYF.

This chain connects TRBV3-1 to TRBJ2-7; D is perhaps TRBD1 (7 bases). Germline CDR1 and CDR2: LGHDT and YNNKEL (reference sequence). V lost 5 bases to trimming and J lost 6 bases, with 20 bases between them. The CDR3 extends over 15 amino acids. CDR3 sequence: CASSKGAGGGGEQYF. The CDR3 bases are TGTGCCAGCAGCAAAGGGGCAGGGGGAGGAGGCGAGCAGTACTTC.

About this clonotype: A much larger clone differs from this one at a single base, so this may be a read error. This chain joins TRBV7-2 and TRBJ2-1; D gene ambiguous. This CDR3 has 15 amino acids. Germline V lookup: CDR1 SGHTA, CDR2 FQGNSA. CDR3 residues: CASSIAKGYYNEQFF. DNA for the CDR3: TGTGCCAGCAGCATAGCAAAGGGATACTACAATGAGCAGTTCTTC.

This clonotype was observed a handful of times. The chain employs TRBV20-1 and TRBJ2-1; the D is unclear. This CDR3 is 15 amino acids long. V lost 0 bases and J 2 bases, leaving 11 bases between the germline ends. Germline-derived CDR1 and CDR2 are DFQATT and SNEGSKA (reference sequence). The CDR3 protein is CSARDPRGTYNEQFF. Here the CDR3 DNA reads TGCAGTGCTAGAGATCCACGTGGTACCTACAATGAGCAGTTCTTC.

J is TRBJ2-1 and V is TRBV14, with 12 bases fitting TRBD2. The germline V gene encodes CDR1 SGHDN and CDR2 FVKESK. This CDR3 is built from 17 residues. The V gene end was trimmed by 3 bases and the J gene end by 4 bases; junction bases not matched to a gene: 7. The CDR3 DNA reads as TGTGCCAGCAGCCACGCTAGCGGGAGGGCCTCATACAATGAGCAGTTCTTC. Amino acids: CASSHASGRASYNEQFF.

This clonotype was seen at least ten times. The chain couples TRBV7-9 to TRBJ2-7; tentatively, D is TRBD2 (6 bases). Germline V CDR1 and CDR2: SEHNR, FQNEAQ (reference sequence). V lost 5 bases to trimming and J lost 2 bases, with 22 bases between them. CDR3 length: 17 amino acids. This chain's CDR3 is CASSPLGGGARTYEQYF. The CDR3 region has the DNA TGTGCCAGCAGCCCTCTCGGCGGCGGGGCGAGAACCTACGAGCAGTACTTC.

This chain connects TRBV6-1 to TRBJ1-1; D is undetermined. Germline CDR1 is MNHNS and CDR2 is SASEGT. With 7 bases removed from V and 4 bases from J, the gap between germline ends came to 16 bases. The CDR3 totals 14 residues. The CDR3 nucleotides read TGTGCCAGCACCCGACCTAGTTCGGGCACTGAAGCTTTCTTT. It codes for CASTRPSSGTEAFF.

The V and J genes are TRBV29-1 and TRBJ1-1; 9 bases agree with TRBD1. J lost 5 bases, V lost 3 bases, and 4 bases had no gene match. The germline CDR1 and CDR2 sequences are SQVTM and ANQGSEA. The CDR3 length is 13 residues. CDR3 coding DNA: TGCAGCGTTGACATGACAGGGGGAACTGAAGCTTTCTTT. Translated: CSVDMTGGTEAFF.

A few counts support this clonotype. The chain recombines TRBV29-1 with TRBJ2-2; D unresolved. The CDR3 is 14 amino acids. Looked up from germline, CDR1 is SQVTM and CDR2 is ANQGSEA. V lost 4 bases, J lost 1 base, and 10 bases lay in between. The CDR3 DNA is TGCAGCGTTGCCCCACTGTTGAACACCGGGGAGCTGTTTTTT. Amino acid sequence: CSVAPLLNTGELFF.

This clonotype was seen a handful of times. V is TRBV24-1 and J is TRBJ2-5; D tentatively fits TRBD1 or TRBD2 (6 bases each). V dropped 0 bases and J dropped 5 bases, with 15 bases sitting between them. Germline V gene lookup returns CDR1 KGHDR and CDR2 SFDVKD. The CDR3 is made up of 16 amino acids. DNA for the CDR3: TGTGCCACCAGTGATTTGATGTTCGGGGGCAGGGAGACCCAGTACTTC. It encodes CATSDLMFGGRETQYF.

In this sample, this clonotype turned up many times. CDR3 protein: CSATDGTGELFF. The CDR3 region has the DNA TGCAGTGCTACCGATGGCACCGGGGAGCTGTTTTTT. The J gene is TRBJ2-2, the V gene TRBV20-1; D is ambiguous. The CDR3 covers 12 residues. The germline V gene has CDR1 DFQATT and CDR2 SNEGSKA (reference sequence). V shed 4 bases and J shed 4 bases, with 7 bases lying between them.

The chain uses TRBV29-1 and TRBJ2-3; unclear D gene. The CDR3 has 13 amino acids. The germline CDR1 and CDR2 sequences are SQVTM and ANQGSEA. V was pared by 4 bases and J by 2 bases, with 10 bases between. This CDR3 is CSVGAVLTDTQYF. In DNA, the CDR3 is TGCAGCGTTGGTGCGGTCCTCACAGATACGCAGTATTTT.

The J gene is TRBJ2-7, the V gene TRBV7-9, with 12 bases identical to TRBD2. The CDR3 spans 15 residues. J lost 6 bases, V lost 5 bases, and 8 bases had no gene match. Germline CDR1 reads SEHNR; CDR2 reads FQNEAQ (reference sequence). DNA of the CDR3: TGTGCCAGCAGCCTCATGACTAGCGGGAGTTCCGAGCAGTACTTC. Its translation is CASSLMTSGSSEQYF. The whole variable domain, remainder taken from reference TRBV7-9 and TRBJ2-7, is DTGVSQNPRHKITKRGQNVTFRCDPISEHNRLYWYRQTLGQGPEFLTYFQNEAQLEKSRLLSDRFSAERPKGSFSTLEIQRTEQGDSAMYLCASSLMTSGSSEQYFGPGTRLTVT.

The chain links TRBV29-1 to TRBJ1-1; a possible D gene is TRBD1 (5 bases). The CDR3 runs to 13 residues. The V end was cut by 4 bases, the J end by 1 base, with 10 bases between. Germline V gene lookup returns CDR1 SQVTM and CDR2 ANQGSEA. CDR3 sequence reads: CSVVGGGNTEAFF. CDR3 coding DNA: TGCAGCGTTGTGGGGGGGGGGAACACTGAAGCTTTCTTT.

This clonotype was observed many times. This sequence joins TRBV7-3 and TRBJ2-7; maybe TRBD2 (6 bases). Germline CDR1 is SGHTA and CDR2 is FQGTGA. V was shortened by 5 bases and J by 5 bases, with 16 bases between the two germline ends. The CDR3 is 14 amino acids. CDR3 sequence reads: CASSLSGSRNEQYF. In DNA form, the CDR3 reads TGTGCCAGCAGCCTTTCCGGGAGCAGGAACGAGCAGTACTTC.

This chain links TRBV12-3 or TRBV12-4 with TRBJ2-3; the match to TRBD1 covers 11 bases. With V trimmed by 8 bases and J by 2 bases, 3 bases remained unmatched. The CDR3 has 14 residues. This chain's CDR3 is CASGQGAVTDTQYF. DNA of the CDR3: TGTGCCAGCGGACAGGGGGCGGTCACAGATACGCAGTATTTT.

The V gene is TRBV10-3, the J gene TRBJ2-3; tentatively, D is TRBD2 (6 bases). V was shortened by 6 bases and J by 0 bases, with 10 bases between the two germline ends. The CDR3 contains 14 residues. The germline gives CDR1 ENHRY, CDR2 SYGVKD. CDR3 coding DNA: TGTGCCATCAGGGAAAGCGGGAGCACAGATACGCAGTATTTT. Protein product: CAIRESGSTDTQYF.

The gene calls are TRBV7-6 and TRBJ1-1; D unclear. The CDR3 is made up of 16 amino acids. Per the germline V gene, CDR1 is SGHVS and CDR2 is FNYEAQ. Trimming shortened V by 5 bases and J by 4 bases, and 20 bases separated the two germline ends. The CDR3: CASSPEIEVPATEAFF. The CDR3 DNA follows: TGTGCCAGCAGCCCCGAGATCGAGGTACCGGCCACTGAAGCTTTCTTT.

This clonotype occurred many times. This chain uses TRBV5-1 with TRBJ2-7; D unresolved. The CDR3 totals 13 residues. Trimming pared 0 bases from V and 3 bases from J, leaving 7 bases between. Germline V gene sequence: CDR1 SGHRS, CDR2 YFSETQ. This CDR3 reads CASSLAVYYEQYF. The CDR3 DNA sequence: TGCGCCAGCAGCTTGGCCGTCTACTACGAGCAGTACTTC. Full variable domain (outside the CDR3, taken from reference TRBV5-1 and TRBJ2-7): KAGVTQTPRYLIKTRGQQVTLSCSPISGHRSVSWYQQTPGQGLQFLFEYFSETQRNKGNFPGRFSGRQFSNSRSEMNVSTLELGDSALYLCASSLAVYYEQYFGPGTRLTVT.

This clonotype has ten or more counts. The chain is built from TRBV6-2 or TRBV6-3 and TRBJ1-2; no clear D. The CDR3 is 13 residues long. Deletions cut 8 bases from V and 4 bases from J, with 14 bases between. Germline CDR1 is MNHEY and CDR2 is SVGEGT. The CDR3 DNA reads TGTGCCAGCTCCCCCCGCGGTAGCTATGGCTACACCTTC. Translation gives CASSPRGSYGYTF.

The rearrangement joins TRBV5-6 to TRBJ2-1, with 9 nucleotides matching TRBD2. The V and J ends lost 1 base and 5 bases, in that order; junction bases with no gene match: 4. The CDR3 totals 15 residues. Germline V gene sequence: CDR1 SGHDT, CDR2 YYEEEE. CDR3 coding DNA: TGTGCCAGCAGCTTGAGGGGACTAGCTGACAATGAGCAGTTCTTC. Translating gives CASSLRGLADNEQFF. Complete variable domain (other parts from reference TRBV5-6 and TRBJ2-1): DAGVTQSPTHLIKTRGQQVTLRCSPKSGHDTVSWYQQALGQGPQFIFQYYEEEERQRGNFPDRFSGHQFPNYSSELNVNALLLGDSALYLCASSLRGLADNEQFFGPGTRLTVL.

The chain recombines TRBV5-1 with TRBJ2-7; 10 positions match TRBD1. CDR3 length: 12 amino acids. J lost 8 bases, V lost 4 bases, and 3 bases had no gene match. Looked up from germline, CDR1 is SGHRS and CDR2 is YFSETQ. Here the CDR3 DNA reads TGCGCCAGCAGCACGGGACAGGGGCAGCAGTACTTC. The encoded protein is CASSTGQGQQYF.

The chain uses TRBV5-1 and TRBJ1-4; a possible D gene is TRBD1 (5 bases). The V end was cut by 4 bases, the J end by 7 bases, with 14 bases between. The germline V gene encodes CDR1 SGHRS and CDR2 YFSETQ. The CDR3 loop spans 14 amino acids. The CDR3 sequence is CASSPNGASEKLFF. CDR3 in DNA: TGCGCCAGCAGCCCTAACGGGGCGAGTGAAAAACTGTTTTTT. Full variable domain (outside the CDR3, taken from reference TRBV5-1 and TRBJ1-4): KAGVTQTPRYLIKTRGQQVTLSCSPISGHRSVSWYQQTPGQGLQFLFEYFSETQRNKGNFPGRFSGRQFSNSRSEMNVSTLELGDSALYLCASSPNGASEKLFFGSGTQLSVL.

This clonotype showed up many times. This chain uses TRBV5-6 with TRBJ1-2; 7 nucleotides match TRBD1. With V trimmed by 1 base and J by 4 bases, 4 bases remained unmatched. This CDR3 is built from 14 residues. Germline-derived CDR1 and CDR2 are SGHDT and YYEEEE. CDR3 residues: CASSLRGHGYGYTF. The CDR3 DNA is TGTGCCAGCAGCTTGAGGGGGCATGGCTATGGCTACACCTTC.

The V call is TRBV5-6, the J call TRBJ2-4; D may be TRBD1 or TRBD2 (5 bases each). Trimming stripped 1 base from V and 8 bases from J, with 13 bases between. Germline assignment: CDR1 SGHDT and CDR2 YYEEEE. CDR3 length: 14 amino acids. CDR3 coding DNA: TGTGCCAGCAGCTTGAGAGGGGTGGGGGACATTCAGTACTTC. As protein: CASSLRGVGDIQYF.

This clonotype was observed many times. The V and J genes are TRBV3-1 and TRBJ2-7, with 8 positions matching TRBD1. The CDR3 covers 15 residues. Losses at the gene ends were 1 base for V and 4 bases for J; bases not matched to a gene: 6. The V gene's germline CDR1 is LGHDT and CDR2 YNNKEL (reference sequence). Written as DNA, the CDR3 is TGTGCCAGCAGCCAAGGCGCAGGGACAGGATACGAGCAGTACTTC. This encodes CASSQGAGTGYEQYF.

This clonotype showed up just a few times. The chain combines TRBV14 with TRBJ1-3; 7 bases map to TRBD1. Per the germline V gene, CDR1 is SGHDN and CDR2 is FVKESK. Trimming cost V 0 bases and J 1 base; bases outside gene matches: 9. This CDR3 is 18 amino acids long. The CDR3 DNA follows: TGTGCCAGCAGCCAAGAAAGGGGACAGCGATTTTCTGGAAACACCATATATTTT. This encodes CASSQERGQRFSGNTIYF.

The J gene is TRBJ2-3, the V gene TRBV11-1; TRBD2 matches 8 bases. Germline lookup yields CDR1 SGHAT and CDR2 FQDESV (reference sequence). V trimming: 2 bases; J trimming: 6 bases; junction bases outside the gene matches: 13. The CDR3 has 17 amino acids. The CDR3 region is CASSLKLTGGPGDTQYF. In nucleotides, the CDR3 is TGTGCCAGCAGCTTAAAGTTGACGGGAGGGCCGGGGGATACGCAGTATTTT. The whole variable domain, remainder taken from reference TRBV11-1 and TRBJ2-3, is EAEVAQSPRYKITEKSQAVAFWCDPISGHATLYWYRQILGQGPELLVQFQDESVVDDSQLPKDRFSAERLKGVDSTLKIQPAELGDSAMYLCASSLKLTGGPGDTQYFGPGTRLTVL.

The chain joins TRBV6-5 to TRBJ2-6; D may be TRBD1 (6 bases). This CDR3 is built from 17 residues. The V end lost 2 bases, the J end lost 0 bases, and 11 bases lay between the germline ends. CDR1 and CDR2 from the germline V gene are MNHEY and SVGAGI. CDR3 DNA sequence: TGTGCCAGCAGTTACGGACAGACGAACTCTGGGGCCAACGTCCTGACTTTC. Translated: CASSYGQTNSGANVLTF.